This T cell receptor (beta chain) was captured by sequencing in a study of blood T cell repertoires in COVID-19. At the level of the study: PBMCs, B-cell-depleted T cells, or T cells provided the cDNA or gDNA that made up the material.

The J segment lost 7 bases and the V segment lost 6 bases, leaving 8 bases of the junction unmatched. The CDR3 is 14 amino acids. From germline, CDR1 is WNHNN and CDR2 SYGVQD (reference sequence). This clone was recorded once. Original processing methods: Reference gene primer amplification in the assay estimated nucleated cell counts. Using immunoSEQ multiplex PCR, the repertoire was profiled, and TCRdb retains in-frame clones only, with some absent. V, J and clone size derive from that table, while D and trimming were established from the DNA sequence. The sample records 350,000 to 450,000 clones, about 87% being singletons.

The chain employs TRBV10-1 and TRBJ1-4; TRBD1 agrees at 7 bases. Material for sequencing was PBMCs or T cells enriched from blood (not recorded which). The sequence was obtained from a man aged 40-55 years in a cohort exposed to, infected with or recovered from COVID-19 (not recorded which). The CDR3: CASSTGTVFEKLFF. The CDR3 coding sequence is TGCGCCAGCAGCACCGGGACAGTTTTTGAAAAACTGTTTTTT.